This TCR beta chain was sequenced in a study of control samples from healthy donors and cancer patients. Sequenced by immunoSEQ multiplex PCR; TCRdb stores in-frame clones only, minus some. The table has about 180,000 clones, 90% seen once. V was clipped by 0 bases and J by 8 bases, with 9 bases between them. CDR1 is SGDLS and CDR2 is YYNGEE in the germline V gene. This CDR3 contains 14 residues. Input material: blood. The gene calls are TRBV9 and TRBJ1-6, with a tentative D call TRBD1 (5 bases). This TCR was sampled from a woman aged 45 to 65 in good health. CDR3 amino acids: CASSVDAGDSPLHF. For the CDR3, the DNA is TGTGCCAGCAGCGTAGATGCGGGGGATTCACCCCTCCACTTT.